This record covers a single T cell receptor beta chain. This specimen comes from a study of control samples from healthy donors and cancer patients. Data came from immunoSEQ multiplex PCR; TCRdb stores just in-frame clones and leaves some out. The data show some 160,000 clones, with roughly 94% seen just once and 8.5% held by the top ten. The V segment lost 1 base and the J segment 7 bases; nucleotides outside the gene matches: 15. The germline V gene encodes CDR1 SGHTA and CDR2 FQGNSA. The CDR3 spans 18 residues. The sequence was collected from a woman aged 40-49 years in good health. The chain employs TRBV7-2 and TRBJ2-1; 8 nucleotides match TRBD2. The sequencing sample was made of blood. The CDR3 bases are TGTGCCAGCAGCTTAGTCTTATCTAGCGGGCCATTGCGGAATGAGCAGTTCTTC. Protein: CASSLVLSSGPLRNEQFF.